The present T cell receptor beta chain was sequenced within a study of cytomegalovirus exposure and HLA in healthy donors. Study-wide results and limits: Accounts indicate the classifier identified cytomegalovirus status with strong specificity and sensitivity. In a later analysis, donors in an Asian-associated ancestry cluster reportedly had fewer N-insertions in productive TCRs than the cohort mean.

With 60 Vbeta and 13 Jbeta primers, the PCR was carried out. Method: immunoSEQ multiplex PCR; TCRdb's copy keeps in-frame clones and lacks some. The sample records 100,000 to 150,000 clones, approximately 86% being singletons. On this clone: Its antigen remains unidentified.

The ends lost 8 bases at V and 9 bases at J; junction bases unmatched: 1. Looked up from germline, CDR1 is SEHNR and CDR2 is FQNEAQ (reference sequence). The CDR3 spans 10 residues. The sample comprised PBMCs. The source is a boy aged 5-17 years in good health and CMV-seronegative. This chain connects TRBV7-9 to TRBJ2-1, with 7 bases lining up with TRBD1. CDR3 coding DNA: TGTGCCAGCGACAGGGTTGAGCAGTTCTTC. As protein: CASDRVEQFF.